This T cell receptor (beta chain) derives from a study of OX40 agonist ivuxolimab in advanced cancers. As for the study in general: Every 2 weeks, patients received ivuxolimab intravenously, dosed at 0.01 to 10 mg/kg. Each dose-escalation patient presented with hepatocellular carcinoma, melanoma, renal cell or head and neck cancer. Three patients, one with hepatocellular carcinoma and two with cutaneous melanoma, responded partially.

The CDR3 consists of 14 residues. Germline trimming cut 3 bases from V and 7 bases from J; bases unmatched to any gene: 8. CDR1 is SGHNT and CDR2 is YENEEA in the germline V gene. Libraries were prepared by immunoSEQ multiplex PCR; TCRdb keeps only in-frame clonotypes and omits some of them. In the table there are tens of thousands of clones, roughly nine tenths of which are singletons. This chain connects TRBV11-3 to TRBJ1-2, with 7 bases aligning to TRBD1. This TCR was recovered from an adult with an advanced solid tumor such as melanoma, head and neck, liver or kidney cancer. The starting material was CD4+ or CD8+ T cells sorted from blood, obtained in a trial of the OX40 agonist ivuxolimab. The CDR3 region has the DNA TGTGCCAGCAGCTTTTCGAGGGGGCGCGGTGGCTACACCTTC. This translates into CASSFSRGRGGYTF.